Presented here are 18 T cell receptor beta chains from one specimen sequenced in a study of control samples from healthy donors and cancer patients. The protocol was immunoSEQ multiplex PCR, while the TCRdb copy is restricted to in-frame clones and leaves out a portion. The sample carries tens of thousands of clones, roughly nine tenths recorded once. The sequencing sample was made of blood. These receptors were collected from a woman aged 70-85 years in good health.

This chain connects TRBV6-6 to TRBJ2-3; D is unresolved. V was clipped by 5 bases and J by 5 bases, with 5 bases between them. CDR1 and CDR2 from the germline V gene are MNHNY and SVGAGI (reference sequence). CDR3 size: 11 residues. This chain's CDR3 is CASSPLDTQYF. The CDR3 bases are TGTGCCAGCAGTCCTCTAGATACGCAGTATTTT.

The chain recombines TRBV27 with TRBJ1-2; 10 bases align to TRBD1. Trimming removed 9 bases from V and 5 bases from J; junction bases left unmatched: 9. The CDR3 length is 14 residues. The germline gives CDR1 MNHEY, CDR2 SMNVEV (reference sequence). The CDR3 bases are TGTGCCAGAAGGGCCGACAGGGGGCCGTATGGCTACACCTTC. Its protein product is CARRADRGPYGYTF.

The chain joins TRBV5-1 to TRBJ2-6; 7 bases align to TRBD1. Per the germline V gene, CDR1 is SGHRS and CDR2 is YFSETQ. The CDR3 extends over 15 amino acids. V shed 5 bases and J 4 bases; nucleotides not matched to a gene: 6. CDR3 in DNA: TGCGCCAGCAGTTCTACAGGGGCAGGGGCCAACGTCCTGACTTTC. This translates into CASSSTGAGANVLTF.

This clone was observed once. V usage is TRBV7-2 and J usage is TRBJ2-4, with D perhaps given as TRBD1 or TRBD2 (6 bases each). The V gene's germline CDR1 is SGHTA and CDR2 FQGNSA. The CDR3 covers 12 residues. Trimming cost V 5 bases and J 8 bases, with 10 bases left between them. This CDR3 is CASSLRGDIQYF. CDR3 coding DNA: TGTGCCAGCAGCCTTAGGGGGGACATTCAGTACTTC.

V and J are TRBV4-1 and TRBJ1-2; D may be TRBD1 (6 bases). Germline V lookup: CDR1 MGHRA, CDR2 YSYEKL. Trimming stripped 4 bases from V and 8 bases from J, with 17 bases between. This CDR3 has 14 amino acids. The CDR3 reads CASSPRGAIGGYTF. The CDR3 DNA sequence: TGCGCCAGCAGCCCCCGGGGGGCGATTGGCGGCTACACCTTC.

The V call is TRBV6-2 or TRBV6-3, the J call TRBJ1-5; D not resolved. Germline CDR1 and CDR2: MNHEY and SVGEGT. V was trimmed by 3 bases and J by 0 bases, leaving 12 bases between them. The CDR3 is 16 amino acids. This CDR3 is CASSYKSTASNQPQHF. The DNA for the CDR3 is TGTGCCAGCAGTTATAAGTCGACGGCTAGCAATCAGCCCCAGCATTTT.

The chain links TRBV11-2 to TRBJ2-1; 7 bases are a match to TRBD2. Germline values: CDR1 SGHAT, CDR2 FQNNGV. CDR3 length: 18 amino acids. Trimming at V came to 0 bases and at J to 0 bases, leaving 8 bases not matched to a gene. The CDR3 reads CASSLDPSGVSSYNEQFF. The CDR3 DNA sequence: TGTGCCAGCAGCTTAGACCCCAGCGGGGTCAGCTCCTACAATGAGCAGTTCTTC. Combining the CDR3 with reference TRBV11-2 and TRBJ2-1 gives the whole variable domain EAGVAQSPRYKIIEKRQSVAFWCNPISGHATLYWYQQILGQGPKLLIQFQNNGVVDDSQLPKDRFSAERLKGVDSTLKIQPAKLEDSAVYLCASSLDPSGVSSYNEQFFGPGTRLTVL.

The rearrangement links TRBV6-5 to TRBJ2-6; D possibly corresponds to TRBD1 (5 bases). V was trimmed by 6 bases and J by 1 base, leaving 10 bases between them. CDR3 size: 15 residues. Germline V gene lookup returns CDR1 MNHEY and CDR2 SVGAGI. The CDR3 DNA reads as TGTGCCAGCAGACAGACAGCTTCTGGGGCCAACGTCCTGACTTTC. The encoded protein is CASRQTASGANVLTF.

The chain has TRBV4-2 and TRBJ1-2; D gene unclear. The V end lost 2 bases, the J end lost 8 bases, and 18 bases lay between the germline ends. Germline CDR1 reads LGHNA; CDR2 reads YNFKEQ. The CDR3 contains 15 residues. The CDR3 DNA is TGTGCCAGCAGCCAACATTTGACCGCAGAGTACGGCTACACCTTC. This gives the protein CASSQHLTAEYGYTF.

Remarks on this clone: Other DNA sequences of this sample code for an identical CDR3. The chain combines TRBV7-2 with TRBJ2-3; D not certain. The CDR3 totals 13 residues. Per germline, CDR1 SGHTA and CDR2 FQGNSA. The germline V and J ends were trimmed by 2 bases and 2 bases, with 5 bases remaining between them. CDR3 protein: CASSLPSTDTQYF. As DNA, the CDR3 is TGTGCCAGCAGCTTACCTTCCACAGATACGCAGTATTTT.

V and J are TRBV5-6 and TRBJ1-1, with D uncertain. The CDR3 spans 14 residues. The V end was cut by 3 bases, the J end by 3 bases, with 12 bases between. CDR1 and CDR2 from the germline V gene are SGHDT and YYEEEE. The CDR3 is CASSSWEADTEAFF. CDR3 DNA: TGTGCCAGCAGCTCGTGGGAGGCGGACACTGAAGCTTTCTTT.

Here the CDR3 reads CASQAWRSPSGGAKNIQYF. DNA of the CDR3: TGTGCCAGCCAAGCTTGGAGGTCCCCTAGCGGAGGGGCCAAAAACATTCAGTACTTC. The rearrangement links TRBV5-6 to TRBJ2-4; 7 nucleotides align to TRBD2. Losses at the gene ends were 7 bases for V and 1 base for J; bases not matched to a gene: 20. The V gene's germline CDR1 is SGHDT and CDR2 YYEEEE. The length of the CDR3 is 19 residues.

This chain uses TRBV7-2 with TRBJ2-1; no clear D. Germline CDR1 and CDR2: SGHTA and FQGNSA. This CDR3 is built from 15 residues. Deletions cut 0 bases from V and 8 bases from J, with 14 bases between. In nucleotides, the CDR3 is TGTGCCAGCAGCTTAGCTGGTCCCGTCCCCGATGAGCAGTTCTTC. It codes for CASSLAGPVPDEQFF. The full variable domain, completed using reference TRBV7-2 and TRBJ2-1, is GAGVSQSPSNKVTEKGKDVELRCDPISGHTALYWYRQSLGQGLEFLIYFQGNSAPDKSGLPSDRFSAERTGGSVSTLTIQRTQQEDSAVYLCASSLAGPVPDEQFFGPGTRLTVL.

This clone was seen only a few times. This chain uses TRBV14 with TRBJ1-1; D is ambiguous. The germline V gene has CDR1 SGHDN and CDR2 FVKESK. The CDR3 spans 16 residues. Trimming took 3 bases from V and 5 from J, leaving 19 bases between them. DNA of the CDR3: TGTGCCAGCAGCCACTCCCCTCTTATCGTTAGGACTGAAGCTTTCTTT. Protein: CASSHSPLIVRTEAFF.

This chain joins TRBV19 and TRBJ1-2, with TRBD1 matching 8 bases. Germline-derived CDR1 and CDR2 are LNHDA and SQIVND (reference sequence). Trimming removed 5 bases from V and 8 bases from J; junction bases left unmatched: 7. The CDR3 is 13 amino acids. This chain's CDR3 is CASSAPGGRGYTF. The CDR3 bases are TGTGCCAGTAGTGCCCCAGGGGGCAGGGGCTACACCTTC.

The chain uses TRBV4-1 and TRBJ1-2; the match to TRBD1 covers 7 bases. With 0 bases clipped from V and 3 bases from J, the junction kept 4 bases outside the gene matches. In germline, CDR1 is MGHRA, CDR2 YSYEKL. The CDR3 has 15 amino acids. The CDR3 is CASSQDVGQYYGYTF. CDR3 DNA sequence: TGCGCCAGCAGCCAAGATGTGGGACAGTACTATGGCTACACCTTC.

V is TRBV5-1 and J is TRBJ1-2; D may be TRBD1 (5 bases). V shed 4 bases and J shed 4 bases, with 11 bases lying between them. The germline gives CDR1 SGHRS, CDR2 YFSETQ. The CDR3 loop spans 13 amino acids. The CDR3 coding sequence is TGCGCCAGCAGCAACGCTGACAGCTATGGCTACACCTTC. It encodes CASSNADSYGYTF.

This chain uses TRBV3-1 (or the pseudogene TRBV3-2) with TRBJ2-5, with D hard to call. The V end lost 0 bases, the J end lost 5 bases, and 1 base lay between the germline ends. Germline-derived CDR1 and CDR2 are LGHDT and YNNKEL (reference sequence). The CDR3 has 11 amino acids. The CDR3 DNA reads TGTGCCAGCAGCCAAGATGAGACCCAGTACTTC. Protein product: CASSQDETQYF.